This TCR beta chain was retrieved from a study of CD4 T cells in relation to SARS-CoV-2 and coronaviruses. Repertoires were generated with immunoSEQ multiplex PCR, while TCRdb's copy carries only in-frame clones and drops some. The sample carries about 41,000 clones, approximately 82% recorded once. Germline V gene sequence: CDR1 SGHRS, CDR2 YFSETQ. The length of the CDR3 is 16 residues. V dropped 2 bases and J dropped 0; count of bases not matched to a gene: 5. Sorted naive or memory CD4+ cells met CEF peptides for roughly nine days. Study-wide results and limits: Memory recall responses, not primary responses primed in culture, are what the assay detects. In around two thirds of donors, memory CD4+ clonotypes crossrecognized SARS-CoV-2 and at least one common cold coronavirus spike. Each donor contributed either pre-pandemic or post-infection samples, not both.

On this clone itself: The antigen remains undetermined.

This rearrangement joins TRBV5-1 to TRBJ2-7; 10 bases agree with TRBD2. Sequencing was done on a sample of naive CD4+ T cells from PBMCs, cultured in vitro. Subset defined: naive CD4+ T cells isolated by negative enrichment. This clonotype was obtained from an adult with COVID-19. The CDR3 reads CASSLLAGTSSYEQYF. The CDR3 bases are TGCGCCAGCAGCTTACTAGCGGGAACAAGCTCCTACGAGCAGTACTTC.